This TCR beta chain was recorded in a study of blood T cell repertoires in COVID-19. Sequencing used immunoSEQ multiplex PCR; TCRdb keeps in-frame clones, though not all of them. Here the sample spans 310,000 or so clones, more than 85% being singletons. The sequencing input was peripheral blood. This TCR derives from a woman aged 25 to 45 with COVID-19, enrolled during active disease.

The CDR3 protein is CASSQAIQGDYGYTF. CDR3 in DNA: TGTGCCAGCAGCCAAGCGATACAGGGGGACTATGGCTACACCTTC. The J gene is TRBJ1-2, the V gene TRBV3-1 (or the pseudogene TRBV3-2); TRBD1 matches 8 bases. CDR3 size: 15 residues. The V gene end was trimmed by 1 base and the J gene end by 3 bases; junction bases not matched to a gene: 4. The germline V gene has CDR1 LGHDT and CDR2 YNNKEL (reference sequence).